A selection of T cell receptor beta chains follows, all from one sample in a study of T cell responses to AZD1222 COVID-19 vaccine. Profiled with immunoSEQ multiplex PCR; TCRdb holds only in-frame clones, not every one. The data show about 130,000 clones, 88% seen once. The specimen was peripheral blood, collected on day 0 of MenACWY control vaccination. Receptor source: an adult in good health. The CDR3 runs from the conserved cysteine through the conserved F or W. The D gene is left open where the match is weak. Part of the rows lack a size; the others show once, few, many or a class for expanded clones.

J: TRBJ1-6
V: TRBV3-1/TRBV3-2
size: .
D: .
DNA: TGTGCCAGCAGCCAAGATATTGGGGGTTCACCCCTCCACTTT
CDR3: CASSQDIGGSPLHF

J: TRBJ1-6
V: TRBV10-3
size: .
D: .
DNA: TGTGCCATCAGGGAGAGCTCCTATAATTCACCCCTCCACTTT
CDR3: CAIRESSYNSPLHF

J: TRBJ2-2
V: TRBV2
size: .
D: .
DNA: TGTGCCAGCAGCCCAGGAGGGCCGGGGGAGCTGTTTTTT
CDR3: CASSPGGPGELFF

J: TRBJ1-5
V: TRBV3-1/TRBV3-2
size: .
D: .
DNA: TGTGCCAGCAGCGAAGCGTTAACAGGACAGCCCCAGCATTTT
CDR3: CASSEALTGQPQHF

J: TRBJ2-1
V: TRBV12-1
size: .
D: .
DNA: TGTGCCAGCAGCTCCGACTGGCCTTTGTTCTTC
CDR3: CASSSDWPLFF

J: TRBJ2-7
V: TRBV11-3
size: once
D: TRBD1
DNA: TGTGCCAGCAGCTTCGACAGGGTTCGAGCTAGAGAGCAGTACTTC
CDR3: CASSFDRVRAREQYF

J: TRBJ1-1
V: TRBV20-1
size: .
D: .
DNA: TGCAGTGCGCTGGACAGCAGTGAAGCTTTCTTT
CDR3: CSALDSSEAFF

J: TRBJ2-5
V: TRBV6-5
size: .
D: TRBD2
DNA: TGTGCCAGCAGTCGGACGAGCGGGAGAAGGGAGACCCAGTACTTC
CDR3: CASSRTSGRRETQYF

J: TRBJ2-2
V: TRBV6-2/TRBV6-3
size: .
D: .
DNA: TGTGCCAGCAGCCCCGATACGGCCTACACCGGGGAGCTGTTTTTT
CDR3: CASSPDTAYTGELFF

J: TRBJ2-7
V: TRBV7-2
size: once
D: .
DNA: TGTGCCAGCAGGCCCGAAGCCGGTGACTTCTACGAGCAGTACTTC
CDR3: CASRPEAGDFYEQYF

J: TRBJ1-2
V: TRBV3-1/TRBV3-2
size: .
D: TRBD1
DNA: TGTGCCAGCAGCTTTGGACAGGGTGGCTATGGCTACACCTTC
CDR3: CASSFGQGGYGYTF

J: TRBJ1-2
V: TRBV6-5
size: .
D: .
DNA: TGTGCCAGCAGTTACTCCGACGGCCGCTATGGCTACACCTTC
CDR3: CASSYSDGRYGYTF

J: TRBJ2-7
V: TRBV27
size: .
D: .
DNA: TGTGCCAGCTCGCGGACTTCCTCCTACGAGCAGTACTTC
CDR3: CASSRTSSYEQYF

J: TRBJ2-3
V: TRBV10-3
size: .
D: .
DNA: TGTGCCATCAGCGGGGCCCGCAAGGGGGCAGATACGCAGTATTTT
CDR3: CAISGARKGADTQYF

J: TRBJ2-7
V: TRBV28
size: few
D: .
DNA: TGTGCCAGCAGTTCACAGAATTTGTACTACGAGCAGTACTTC
CDR3: CASSSQNLYYEQYF

J: TRBJ1-4
V: TRBV5-5
size: .
D: TRBD1
DNA: TGTGCCAGCAGCTTACAGGGGGCAACTAATGAAAAACTGTTTTTT
CDR3: CASSLQGATNEKLFF

J: TRBJ1-5
V: TRBV18
size: .
D: TRBD1
DNA: TGTGCCAGCTCCCGGGACAGGGGCAATCAGCCCCAGCATTTT
CDR3: CASSRDRGNQPQHF

J: TRBJ2-5
V: TRBV25-1
size: .
D: .
DNA: TGTGCCAGCAGTGAAACCCAGGGCCCCGAAGAGACCCAGTACTTC
CDR3: CASSETQGPEETQYF

J: TRBJ2-7
V: TRBV3-1/TRBV3-2
size: .
D: .
DNA: TGTGCCAGCAGCCAAGGAACCTACGAGCAGTACTTC
CDR3: CASSQGTYEQYF

J: TRBJ2-7
V: TRBV7-9
size: .
D: .
DNA: TGTGCCAGCAGCTACGGATCCTCCTACGAGCAGTACTTC
CDR3: CASSYGSSYEQYF

J: TRBJ1-5
V: TRBV30
size: .
D: .
DNA: TGTGCCTGGAGTAAGGGATCTAGCAATCAGCCCCAGCATTTT
CDR3: CAWSKGSSNQPQHF

J: TRBJ1-5
V: TRBV6-5
size: .
D: .
DNA: TGTGCCAGCAGTACCAGACAGAATCAGCCCCAGCATTTT
CDR3: CASSTRQNQPQHF

J: TRBJ2-3
V: TRBV18
size: once
D: TRBD1
DNA: TGTGCCAGCTCAACCGGACAGGGGGCCAGCACAGATACGCAGTATTTT
CDR3: CASSTGQGASTDTQYF

J: TRBJ1-5
V: TRBV7-2
size: .
D: .
DNA: TGTGCCAGCAGCCCACAATTACAGGGAAGAGGGCCCCAGCATTTT
CDR3: CASSPQLQGRGPQHF

J: TRBJ2-7
V: TRBV9
size: .
D: .
DNA: TGTGCCAGCAGCGTATCCACCTCGAGCGAGCAGTACTTC
CDR3: CASSVSTSSEQYF

J: TRBJ2-2
V: TRBV11-2
size: once
D: TRBD2
DNA: TGTGCCAGCCCCCAGGGACTAGCCAACACCGGGGAGCTGTTTTTT
CDR3: CASPQGLANTGELFF

J: TRBJ1-5
V: TRBV5-4
size: .
D: TRBD1
DNA: TGTGCCAGCAGCTCCACAGGGGGCGTTGGTAATCAGCCCCAGCATTTT
CDR3: CASSSTGGVGNQPQHF

J: TRBJ1-2
V: TRBV19
size: few
D: TRBD1
DNA: TGTGCCAGTAGTACCCCATTAGGACAGGGAGACTATGGCTACACCTTC
CDR3: CASSTPLGQGDYGYTF

J: TRBJ1-6
V: TRBV28
size: .
D: .
DNA: TGTGCCAGCAGTATCCCGAGGGTAGGGGATTCACCCCTCCACTTT
CDR3: CASSIPRVGDSPLHF

J: TRBJ2-7
V: TRBV21-1
size: .
D: .
DNA: TGTGCCAGCAGCAAAGGAGCTAAAAGGAGTCAGCAGGGGTTCGCCTACGAGCAGTACTTC
CDR3: CASSKGAKRSQQGFAYEQYF

J: TRBJ2-3
V: TRBV11-2
size: .
D: TRBD2
DNA: TGTGCCAGCAGCTCGTCCTCGACTAGCGTTACGGGAGATACGCAGTATTTT
CDR3: CASSSSSTSVTGDTQYF

J: TRBJ1-2
V: TRBV5-1
size: .
D: TRBD1
DNA: TGCGCCAGCAGCCAACGGGGGACAGGGAGCTATGGCTACACCTTC
CDR3: CASSQRGTGSYGYTF

J: TRBJ2-3
V: TRBV5-1
size: .
D: .
DNA: TGCGCCAGCAGCTTGACGACAGTTAGCACAGATACGCAGTATTTT
CDR3: CASSLTTVSTDTQYF

J: TRBJ1-3
V: TRBV3-1/TRBV3-2
size: .
D: .
DNA: TGTGCCAGCAGCCAAGTATACGGTGGAAACACCATATATTTT
CDR3: CASSQVYGGNTIYF

J: TRBJ2-2
V: TRBV20-1
size: .
D: .
DNA: TGCAGTGCTAGTAAGGGGCCTAGCGCGAACACCGGGGAGCTGTTTTTT
CDR3: CSASKGPSANTGELFF

J: TRBJ1-2
V: TRBV27
size: .
D: .
DNA: TGTGCCAGCAGTTCATACATTGAGGGTGCTAACTATGGCTACACCTTC
CDR3: CASSSYIEGANYGYTF

J: TRBJ2-1
V: TRBV10-1
size: .
D: .
DNA: TGCGCCAGCAGTGATAGGGTCTCCAGAAAGTTCTTC
CDR3: CASSDRVSRKFF

J: TRBJ1-2
V: TRBV27
size: .
D: TRBD1
DNA: TGTGCCAGCAGGGTTGGGACAGGGGGCCTTTCCTATGGCTACACCTTC
CDR3: CASRVGTGGLSYGYTF

J: TRBJ2-7
V: TRBV18
size: .
D: TRBD1
DNA: TGTGCCAGCTCACCTTACGGGACAGGGGCTAAATACGAGCAGTACTTC
CDR3: CASSPYGTGAKYEQYF

J: TRBJ1-2
V: TRBV2
size: .
D: .
DNA: TGTGCCAGCAGTGTTCTCGGGGGCGCGGAGTATGGCTACACCTTC
CDR3: CASSVLGGAEYGYTF